Following are 10 T cell receptor beta chains from one sample sequenced in a study of metastatic and nonmetastatic thyroid tumors. TCRdb used MiXCR to call clones anew from the PCR reads. The table includes about 16,000 clones, 25% to 30% detected once. Patients underwent thyroid surgery, and none had received any treatment before it. The specimen sequenced was adjacent normal tissue. Receptors were obtained from a female donor with papillary thyroid cancer or a benign thyroid nodule (not recorded which). Some clones in this sample may be carry-over from other donors' samples.

Of note for this clone: At one boundary the junction diverges from the germline segment, which might be a read error. V usage is TRBV3-1 and J usage is TRBJ2-7, with 10 bases matching TRBD2. In germline, CDR1 is LGHDT, CDR2 YNNKEL (reference sequence). The CDR3 totals 11 residues. The CDR3 sequence is CASSRGTSVRF. The CDR3 DNA sequence: TGTGCCAGCAGCCGCGGGACTAGCGTACGGTTC.

This chain joins TRBV18 and TRBJ1-2, with 7 bases fitting TRBD1. There are 13 residues in the CDR3. Trimming at V came to 3 bases and at J to 3 bases, leaving 1 base not matched to a gene. Germline V gene lookup returns CDR1 KGHSH and CDR2 LQKENI. In DNA form, the CDR3 reads TGTGCCAGCTCACCCCAGGGGGACTATGGCTACACCTTC. This encodes CASSPQGDYGYTF.

V usage is TRBV7-9 and J usage is TRBJ1-2, with D maybe TRBD1 (6 bases). The CDR3 loop spans 12 amino acids. Per germline, CDR1 SEHNR and CDR2 FQNEAQ (reference sequence). The V end was cut by 1 base, the J end by 8 bases, with 8 bases between. The CDR3 protein is CASSLDRAGYTF. The CDR3 DNA follows: TGTGCCAGCAGCTTAGACAGGGCAGGCTACACCTTC. The whole variable domain, filled in from reference TRBV7-9 and TRBJ1-2, reads DTGVSQNPRHKITKRGQNVTFRCDPISEHNRLYWYRQTLGQGPEFLTYFQNEAQLEKSRLLSDRFSAERPKGSFSTLEIQRTEQGDSAMYLCASSLDRAGYTFGSGTRLTVV.

The rearrangement links TRBV2 to TRBJ2-3; 13 positions agree with TRBD2. The CDR3 contains 17 residues. From germline, CDR1 is SNHLY and CDR2 FYNNEI. V was pared by 6 bases and J by 0 bases, with 6 bases of the junction left unmatched. CDR3 loop: CASRGTSGTLSTDTQYF. The DNA for the CDR3 is TGTGCCAGCAGGGGGACTAGCGGGACCCTAAGCACAGATACGCAGTATTTT. The full variable domain, with the rest looked up from reference TRBV2 and TRBJ2-3, is EPEVTQTPSHQVTQMGQEVILRCVPISNHLYFYWYRQILGQKVEFLVSFYNNEISEKSEIFDDQFSVERPDGSNFTLKIRSTKLEDSAMYFCASRGTSGTLSTDTQYFGPGTRLTVL.

The V gene is TRBV30, the J gene TRBJ1-2, with no clear D. V lost 1 base and J lost 4, with 4 bases in between. Germline V gene data show CDR1 as GTSNPN and CDR2 as SVGIG (reference sequence). CDR3 length equals 11 residues. CDR3 amino acids: CAWSAVYGYTF. The CDR3 nucleotides are TGTGCCTGGAGTGCAGTCTATGGCTACACCTTC.

The J gene is TRBJ2-7, the V gene TRBV19; D is unresolved. The CDR3 totals 13 residues. Germline values: CDR1 LNHDA, CDR2 SQIVND (reference sequence). V lost 3 bases and J 3 bases, leaving 9 bases between the germline ends. The CDR3 bases are TGTGCCAGTAGTATCTCTGGAGACTACGAGCAGTACTTC. Translated, it gives CASSISGDYEQYF.

The chain couples TRBV3-1 to TRBJ1-1; D remains ambiguous. The length of the CDR3 is 13 residues. Per the germline V gene, CDR1 is LGHDT and CDR2 is YNNKEL (reference sequence). The ends were cut back, 2 bases at V and 11 bases at J, with 15 bases in the middle. CDR3 sequence (DNA): TGTGCCAGCAGCCAAATGTCAGCGGGTCCGGCTTTCTTT. It encodes CASSQMSAGPAFF.

The chain couples TRBV20-1 to TRBJ2-7; 7 bases are a match to TRBD1. V lost 3 bases, J lost 0 bases, and 5 bases stayed unmatched. Germline CDR1 reads DFQATT; CDR2 reads SNEGSKA (reference sequence). This CDR3 is 14 amino acids long. DNA for the CDR3: TGCAGTGCTAGGACGGGACAGAGCTCCTACGAGCAGTACGTC. Protein sequence: CSARTGQSSYEQYV.

Only one count was recorded for this clone. J is TRBJ1-2 and V is TRBV5-1; D perhaps matches TRBD1 (5 bases). Germline V gene lookup returns CDR1 SGHRS and CDR2 YFSETQ. The CDR3 is 12 residues long. Trimming stripped 5 bases from V and 2 bases from J, with 7 bases between. DNA of the CDR3: TGCGCCAGCAGAGCAGGGAACTATGGCTACACCTTC. Amino acid sequence: CASRAGNYGYTF.

This clone was recorded a few times. The chain has TRBV12-3 or TRBV12-4 and TRBJ1-1; TRBD1 might be the D (5 bases). The CDR3 runs 12 residues. The germline V and J ends were trimmed by 8 bases and 3 bases, with 10 bases remaining between them. CDR3 sequence: CASGQGHTEAFF. The CDR3 coding sequence is TGTGCCAGCGGGCAGGGTCACACTGAAGCTTTCTTT.